These 29 T cell receptor beta chains share one sample of origin, sequenced in a study of cytomegalovirus exposure and HLA in healthy donors. The PCR was carried out with 60 Vbeta primers and 13 Jbeta primers. Profiling relied on immunoSEQ multiplex PCR, and the TCRdb table lists in-frame clones only, not all of them. The sample includes about 120,000 clones, about 80% seen only once; the top ten take about 2%. Sequenced: PBMCs. These receptors all stem from a human donor in good health.

The chain joins TRBV30 to TRBJ2-3; 15 nucleotides align to TRBD2. The CDR3 length is 18 residues. V was pared by 0 bases and J by 8 bases, with 12 bases of the junction left unmatched. From germline, CDR1 is GTSNPN and CDR2 SVGIG (reference sequence). CDR3 sequence reads: CAWSVPTGTSGRRGTQYF. The CDR3 nucleotides are TGTGCCTGGAGTGTTCCTACCGGGACTAGCGGGAGGAGGGGTACGCAGTATTTT. Using reference TRBV30 and TRBJ2-3 for the parts outside the CDR3, the full variable domain is SQTIHQWPATLVQPVGSPLSLECTVEGTSNPNLYWYRQAAGRGLQLLFYSVGIGQISSEVPQNLSASRPQDRQFILSSKKLLLSDSGFYLCAWSVPTGTSGRRGTQYFGPGTRLTVL.

The DNA for the CDR3 is TGTGCCAGTAGTATCCGCAGGGGCCACGAGCAGTACTTC. Its protein product is CASSIRRGHEQYF. This chain uses TRBV19 with TRBJ2-7, with a weak D call TRBD1 (6 bases). The V gene's germline CDR1 is LNHDA and CDR2 SQIVND (reference sequence). This CDR3 is 13 amino acids long. The V end was cut by 3 bases, the J end by 5 bases, with 11 bases between. The variable domain in full, completed from reference TRBV19 and TRBJ2-7, reads DGGITQSPKYLFRKEGQNVTLSCEQNLNHDAMYWYRQDPGQGLRLIYYSQIVNDFQKGDIAEGYSVSREKKESFPLTVTSAQKNPTAFYLCASSIRRGHEQYFGPGTRLTVT.

V is TRBV15 and J is TRBJ2-1; 9 positions match TRBD2. V shed 0 bases and J 10 bases; nucleotides not matched to a gene: 13. The CDR3 runs to 17 residues. Germline values: CDR1 LNHNV, CDR2 YYDKDF (reference sequence). The CDR3 is CATSREPTGLARLEQFF. CDR3 nucleotide sequence: TGTGCCACCAGCAGAGAACCAACGGGACTAGCTCGTTTGGAGCAGTTCTTC.

The gene calls are TRBV6-1 and TRBJ1-2; no clear D. Trimming removed 6 bases at V and 2 bases at J, with 16 bases between. The CDR3 extends over 15 amino acids. Germline V CDR1 and CDR2: MNHNS, SASEGT. In nucleotides, the CDR3 is TGTGCCAGCAGCACCGGGGTCACCTTAAACTATGGCTACACCTTC. As protein: CASSTGVTLNYGYTF.

This clone was found once. The CDR3 coding sequence is TGCGCCAGCAGCAAGACAACTTCCTACGAGCAGTACTTC. This translates into CASSKTTSYEQYF. The chain has TRBV5-1 and TRBJ2-5; no firm D call. The J call may be faulty, since TRBJ2-7 better matches the DNA end. The CDR3 is 13 residues long. Germline V gene sequence: CDR1 SGHRS, CDR2 YFSETQ.

V usage is TRBV29-1 and J usage is TRBJ2-7; TRBD1 agrees at 8 bases. This CDR3 is built from 14 residues. Losses at the gene ends were 0 bases for V and 2 bases for J; bases not matched to a gene: 3. The germline gives CDR1 SQVTM, CDR2 ANQGSEA. DNA for the CDR3: TGCAGCGTTGAAGAAGGGGACAGGACCTACGAGCAGTACTTC. Its protein product is CSVEEGDRTYEQYF.

This clone was detected once. CDR3 nucleotides: TGTGCCAGCTCACCACCCGACAGGACTGAAGCTTTCTTT. Translating it yields CASSPPDRTEAFF. The chain joins TRBV18 to TRBJ1-1; a weak D match, TRBD1 (6 bases). Looked up from germline, CDR1 is KGHSH and CDR2 is LQKENI. V was pared by 0 bases and J by 5 bases, with 7 bases between. The CDR3 is made up of 13 amino acids. Full variable domain (outside the CDR3, taken from reference TRBV18 and TRBJ1-1): NAGVMQNPRHLVRRRGQEARLRCSPMKGHSHVYWYRQLPEEGLKFMVYLQKENIIDESGMPKERFSAEFPKEGPSILRIQQVVRGDSAAYFCASSPPDRTEAFFGQGTRLTVV.

The rearrangement joins TRBV4-2 to TRBJ1-2, with D tentatively TRBD1 (6 bases). The ends were cut back, 3 bases at V and 2 bases at J, with 10 bases in the middle. The CDR3 is made up of 14 amino acids. Germline CDR1 reads LGHNA; CDR2 reads YNFKEQ. CDR3 amino acids: CASSQITGNYGYTF. The CDR3 nucleotides are TGTGCCAGCAGCCAGATTACAGGGAACTATGGCTACACCTTC.

DNA for the CDR3: TGTGCCAGCAGCGGGTCCTTAACTGAAGCTTTCTTT. Protein product: CASSGSLTEAFF. This sequence joins TRBV28 and TRBJ1-1; the D is unclear. This CDR3 region has 12 residues. Germline CDR1 reads MDHEN; CDR2 reads SYDVKM. V lost 6 bases and J lost 5, with 10 bases in between. Supplemented by reference TRBV28 and TRBJ1-1, the full variable domain reads DVKVTQSSRYLVKRTGEKVFLECVQDMDHENMFWYRQDPGLGLRLIYFSYDVKMKEKGDIPEGYSVSREKKERFSLILESASTNQTSMYLCASSGSLTEAFFGQGTRLTVV.

The genes are TRBV14 and TRBJ2-3; D remains ambiguous. The V gene's germline CDR1 is SGHDN and CDR2 FVKESK. The CDR3 length is 13 residues. V was cut by 0 bases and J by 5 bases, with 6 bases left in between. The CDR3, as DNA: TGTGCCAGCAGCCAAGAAAGCCTAGATACGCAGTATTTT. Residues: CASSQESLDTQYF.

The CDR3 spells CASSSLDRATPQHF. DNA for the CDR3: TGTGCCAGCTCTTCTTTGGACAGGGCAACGCCCCAGCATTTT. The V and J genes are TRBV18 and TRBJ1-5; 8 nucleotides match TRBD1. V was clipped by 6 bases and J by 9 bases; unmatched bases: 10. Germline V gene data show CDR1 as KGHSH and CDR2 as LQKENI. The CDR3 sequence is 14 residues long. Supplemented by reference TRBV18 and TRBJ1-5, the full variable domain reads NAGVMQNPRHLVRRRGQEARLRCSPMKGHSHVYWYRQLPEEGLKFMVYLQKENIIDESGMPKERFSAEFPKEGPSILRIQQVVRGDSAAYFCASSSLDRATPQHFGDGTRLSIL.

V usage is TRBV11-3 and J usage is TRBJ2-3, with unresolved D. From germline, CDR1 is SGHNT and CDR2 YENEEA. V lost 5 bases to trimming and J lost 2 bases, with 11 bases between them. The CDR3 totals 14 residues. CDR3 in amino acids: CASSPGSSTDTQYF. The CDR3 coding sequence is TGTGCCAGCAGCCCCGGGTCTTCCACAGATACGCAGTATTTT.

The chain employs TRBV5-6 and TRBJ1-5; perhaps TRBD1 as D (5 bases). The germline gives CDR1 SGHDT, CDR2 YYEEEE. The CDR3 runs to 14 residues. The V end was cut by 2 bases, the J end by 6 bases, with 12 bases between. The CDR3 nucleotides are TGTGCCAGCAGCTTCGGGCAGGGTGGTCAGCCCCAGCATTTT. This codes for CASSFGQGGQPQHF.

The chain uses TRBV15 and TRBJ2-7; D is undetermined. The germline V gene encodes CDR1 LNHNV and CDR2 YYDKDF (reference sequence). The V end lost 0 bases, the J end lost 1 base, and 7 bases lay between the germline ends. This CDR3 has 14 residues. The CDR3 region is CATSRDIVSYEQYF. CDR3 bases: TGTGCCACCAGCAGAGATATTGTATCCTACGAGCAGTACTTC. The full variable domain, with the rest looked up from reference TRBV15 and TRBJ2-7, is DAMVIQNPRYQVTQFGKPVTLSCSQTLNHNVMYWYQQKSSQAPKLLFHYYDKDFNNEADTPDNFQSRRPNTSFCFLDIRSPGLGDTAMYLCATSRDIVSYEQYFGPGTRLTVT.

This clone occurred once. This chain uses TRBV9 with TRBJ2-7, with TRBD1 as a possible D gene (6 bases). The CDR3 totals 14 residues. V lost 4 bases and J 4 bases, leaving 15 bases between the germline ends. Germline loops: CDR1 SGDLS, CDR2 YYNGEE. CDR3 in amino acids: CASSPQTGLYEQYF. CDR3 nucleotide sequence: TGTGCCAGCAGCCCGCAGACAGGCCTATACGAGCAGTACTTC.

This rearrangement joins TRBV5-8 to TRBJ2-5, with D possibly being TRBD2 (6 bases). The length of the CDR3 is 14 residues. CDR1 and CDR2 from the germline V gene are SGHTS and YDEGEE. V was trimmed by 0 bases and J by 5 bases, leaving 11 bases between them. The CDR3 bases are TGTGCCAGCAGCTTGGGGCGGGGATCGGAGACCCAGTACTTC. This gives the protein CASSLGRGSETQYF.

The chain combines TRBV9 with TRBJ2-1, with D perhaps TRBD2 (7 bases). The V end was cut by 0 bases, the J end by 7 bases, with 11 bases between. The CDR3 sequence is 14 residues long. Looked up from germline, CDR1 is SGDLS and CDR2 is YYNGEE. CDR3 residues: CASSVDRGANEQFF. In nucleotides, the CDR3 is TGTGCCAGCAGCGTAGATCGGGGGGCGAATGAGCAGTTCTTC.

The rearrangement uses TRBV5-1 and TRBJ1-4, with D unresolved. The germline V and J ends were trimmed by 4 bases and 0 bases, with 10 bases remaining between them. Germline V gene data show CDR1 as SGHRS and CDR2 as YFSETQ. The CDR3 runs to 15 residues. Here the CDR3 DNA reads TGCGCCAGCAGCCGGGAATTGCCAACTAATGAAAAACTGTTTTTT. This codes for CASSRELPTNEKLFF.

The chain has TRBV10-1 and TRBJ2-1; TRBD2 matches at 9 bases. Germline lookup yields CDR1 WNHNN and CDR2 SYGVQD (reference sequence). With 3 bases clipped from V and 6 bases from J, the junction kept 3 bases outside the gene matches. CDR3 length equals 14 residues. The CDR3 DNA reads TGCGCCAGCAGTGACCTAGCGGGACGCAATGAGCAGTTCTTC. It is translated as CASSDLAGRNEQFF.

This chain links TRBV7-9 with TRBJ2-2; the D gene is possibly TRBD1 (6 bases). Trimming removed 5 bases from V and 7 bases from J, with 14 bases in between. Looked up from germline, CDR1 is SEHNR and CDR2 is FQNEAQ (reference sequence). This CDR3 is 14 amino acids long. The CDR3 sequence: CASSEQGIGGELFF. As DNA, the CDR3 is TGTGCCAGCAGCGAGCAGGGGATCGGCGGGGAGCTGTTTTTT.

This clone was found a few times. The rearrangement links TRBV27 to TRBJ1-1; D is ambiguous. V dropped 6 bases and J dropped 0 bases, with 11 bases sitting between them. The CDR3 totals 14 residues. The germline gives CDR1 MNHEY, CDR2 SMNVEV (reference sequence). The CDR3 DNA reads as TGTGCCAGCAGGAACGGCGGGGTGAACACTGAAGCTTTCTTT. Residues: CASRNGGVNTEAFF.

The chain joins TRBV11-1 to TRBJ2-1; D unresolved. Trimming took off 2 bases at V and 0 bases at J, with 8 bases between the two ends. This CDR3 is built from 15 residues. Germline-derived CDR1 and CDR2 are SGHAT and FQDESV (reference sequence). This CDR3 is CASSLQRSSYNEQFF. As DNA, the CDR3 is TGTGCCAGCAGCTTACAGCGTAGCTCCTACAATGAGCAGTTCTTC.

The rearrangement uses TRBV5-1 and TRBJ2-3; TRBD2 matches 10 bases. Germline CDR1 SGHRS, CDR2 YFSETQ. The CDR3 sequence is 17 residues long. The V gene end was trimmed by 3 bases and the J gene end by 4 bases; junction bases not matched to a gene: 11. CDR3: CASSSTGLAGVSDTQYF. The CDR3 bases are TGCGCCAGCAGCTCGACGGGGCTAGCGGGGGTGTCAGATACGCAGTATTTT.

Comments on this clone: In the same sample, other DNA sequences code for this CDR3. The chain is built from TRBV5-4 and TRBJ2-1, with 11 positions matching TRBD1. Germline lookup yields CDR1 SGHNT and CDR2 YYREEE (reference sequence). Unmatched junction bases numbered 10, after V lost 5 bases and J lost 9 bases. The CDR3 consists of 15 residues. The DNA for the CDR3 is TGTGCCAGCAGTTATGGCGGACAGGGGGCAGGTGAGCAGTTCTTC. Its protein product is CASSYGGQGAGEQFF.

V gene TRBV5-1 combines with J gene TRBJ2-1, with D uncertain. Trimming took off 0 bases at V and 0 bases at J, with 7 bases between the two ends. Germline lookup yields CDR1 SGHRS and CDR2 YFSETQ. This CDR3 spans 15 amino acids. In DNA, the CDR3 is TGCGCCAGCAGCTTGGAAACAGCCTCCTACAATGAGCAGTTCTTC. Residues: CASSLETASYNEQFF.

This chain links TRBV5-4 with TRBJ2-2; 7 bases align to TRBD1. The CDR3 length is 18 residues. Germline CDR1 reads SGHNT; CDR2 reads YYREEE (reference sequence). The junction had 14 bases not matched to a gene; V was cut back by 4 bases and J by 2 bases. The CDR3 coding sequence is TGTGCCAGCAGCGGGATTAAGACAGGGAGTCCTAACACCGGGGAGCTGTTTTTT. Amino acids: CASSGIKTGSPNTGELFF.

The chain joins TRBV9 to TRBJ1-2; D perhaps matches TRBD1 (6 bases). Germline CDR1 is SGDLS and CDR2 is YYNGEE. The CDR3 extends over 20 amino acids. Deletions cut 3 bases from V and 4 bases from J, with 31 bases between. The CDR3 nucleotides are TGTGCCAGCAGCGACTCCCTTCCCTATACGGGGGGGCGGCTCTCCTATGGCTACACCTTC. It specifies CASSDSLPYTGGRLSYGYTF.

V usage is TRBV15 and J usage is TRBJ1-2, with 7 nucleotides matching TRBD1. From germline, CDR1 is LNHNV and CDR2 YYDKDF (reference sequence). The ends lost 3 bases at V and 5 bases at J; junction bases unmatched: 3. CDR3 size: 13 residues. CDR3 sequence reads: CATSSRDRYGYTF. CDR3 DNA sequence: TGTGCCACCAGCAGTCGGGACAGATATGGCTACACCTTC.

The chain links TRBV5-1 to TRBJ1-1; D perhaps matches TRBD1 (5 bases). Trimming took 4 bases from V and 7 from J, leaving 17 bases between them. The CDR3 runs 14 residues. Germline CDR1 reads SGHRS; CDR2 reads YFSETQ. CDR3 region: CASSREVGGGEAFF. Written as DNA, the CDR3 is TGCGCCAGCAGCCGTGAGGTGGGGGGAGGTGAAGCTTTCTTT.